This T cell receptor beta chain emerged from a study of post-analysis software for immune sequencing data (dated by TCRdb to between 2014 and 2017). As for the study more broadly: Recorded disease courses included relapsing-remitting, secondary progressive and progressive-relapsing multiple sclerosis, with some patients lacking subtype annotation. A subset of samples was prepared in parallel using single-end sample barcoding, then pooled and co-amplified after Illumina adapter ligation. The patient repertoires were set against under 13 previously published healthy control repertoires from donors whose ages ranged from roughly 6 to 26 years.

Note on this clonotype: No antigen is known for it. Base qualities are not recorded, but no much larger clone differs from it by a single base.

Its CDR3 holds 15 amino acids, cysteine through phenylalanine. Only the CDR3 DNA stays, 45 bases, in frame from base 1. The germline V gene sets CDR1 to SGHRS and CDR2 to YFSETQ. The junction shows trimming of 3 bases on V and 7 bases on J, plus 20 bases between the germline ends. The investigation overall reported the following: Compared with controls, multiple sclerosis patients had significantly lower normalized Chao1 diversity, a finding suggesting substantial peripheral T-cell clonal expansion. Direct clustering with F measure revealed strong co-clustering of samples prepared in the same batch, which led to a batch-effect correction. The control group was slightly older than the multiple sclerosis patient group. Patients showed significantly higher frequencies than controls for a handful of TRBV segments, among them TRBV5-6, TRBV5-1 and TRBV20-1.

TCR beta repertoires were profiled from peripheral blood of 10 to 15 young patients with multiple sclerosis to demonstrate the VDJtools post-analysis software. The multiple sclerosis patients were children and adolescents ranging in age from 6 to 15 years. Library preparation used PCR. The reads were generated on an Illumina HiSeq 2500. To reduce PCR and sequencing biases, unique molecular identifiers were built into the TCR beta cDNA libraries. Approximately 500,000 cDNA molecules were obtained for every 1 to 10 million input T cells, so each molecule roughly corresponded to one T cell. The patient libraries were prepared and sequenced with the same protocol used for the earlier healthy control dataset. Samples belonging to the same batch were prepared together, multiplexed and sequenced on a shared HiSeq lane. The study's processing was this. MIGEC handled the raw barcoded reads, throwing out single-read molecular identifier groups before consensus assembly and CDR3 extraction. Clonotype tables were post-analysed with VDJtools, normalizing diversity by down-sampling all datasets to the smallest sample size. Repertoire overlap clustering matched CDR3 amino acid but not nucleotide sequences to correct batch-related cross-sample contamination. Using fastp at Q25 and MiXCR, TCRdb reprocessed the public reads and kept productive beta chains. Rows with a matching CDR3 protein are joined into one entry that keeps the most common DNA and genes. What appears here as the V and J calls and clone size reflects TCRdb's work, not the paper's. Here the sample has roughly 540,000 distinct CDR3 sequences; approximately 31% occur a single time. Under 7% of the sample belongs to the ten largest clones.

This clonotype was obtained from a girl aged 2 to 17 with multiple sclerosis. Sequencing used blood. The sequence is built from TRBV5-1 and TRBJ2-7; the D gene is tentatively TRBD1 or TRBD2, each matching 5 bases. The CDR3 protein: CASSSRGSGYNEQYF. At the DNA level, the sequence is TGCGCCAGCAGCTCACGGGGCTCGGGCTACAATGAGCAGTACTTC.